The sequence of this TCR beta chain was determined in a study of PD-1 blockade in classical Hodgkin lymphoma. TCRdb keeps only in-frame clones here, not all; method: immunoSEQ multiplex PCR. Among about 110,000 clones listed, 89% were seen once. The study, taken as a whole, reports: Some patients began nivolumab under 1 year after ASCT. These patients were excluded from later analyses. Newly diagnosed patients were reported to exhibit reduced baseline TCR diversity relative to healthy donors. Complete responders had baseline diversity similar to newly diagnosed patients. By C4D1 there was a significant rise in CD4+ TCR diversity but not in CD8+ TCR diversity.

Patients all relapsed after autologous stem cell transplantation, and there was variation in brentuximab vedotin exposure. A word on this clone: The antigen remains unidentified.

This receptor was taken from a human donor with classical Hodgkin lymphoma. The specimen was peripheral blood mononuclear cells (PBMCs), collected before the second cycle of nivolumab.

CDR3 in amino acids: CASSQDTSGITDTQYF. The CDR3, as DNA: TGCGCCAGCAGCCAAGATACTAGCGGGATTACAGATACGCAGTATTTT. V is TRBV4-1 and J is TRBJ2-3; 10 bases fit TRBD2. In germline, CDR1 is MGHRA, CDR2 YSYEKL. With V trimmed by 0 bases and J by 3 bases, 3 bases remained unmatched. The CDR3 totals 16 residues.